This is a list of T cell receptor beta chains from one sample in a study of blood T cell repertoires in COVID-19. Sequencing used immunoSEQ multiplex PCR; TCRdb keeps in-frame clones, though not all of them. This table has about 69,000 clones, around 87% appearing once. The specimen sequenced was peripheral blood. All receptors come from a man aged 45-60 years with acute or convalescent COVID-19. Both conserved end residues are part of each CDR3. Not every row has a clone size; where given, it reads once, few, many or a size class.

v_call	clone_size	j_call	cdr3_aa
TRBV12-3/TRBV12-4	.	TRBJ2-4	CASSLVRENIQYF
TRBV19	.	TRBJ2-7	CASSRERESTYEQYF
TRBV24-1	.	TRBJ2-2	CATSDPTSGNTGELFF
TRBV4-3	once	TRBJ2-7	CASSQAQGAYEQYF
TRBV4-3	few	TRBJ2-7	CASSQGTQDSYEQYF
TRBV5-4	.	TRBJ1-4	CASSLGTGNEKLFF
TRBV6-5	.	TRBJ1-2	CASSSDQGGYGYTF
TRBV29-1	.	TRBJ1-2	CSVYSGSTIF
TRBV7-9	.	TRBJ2-1	CASSSLRDRGGHEQFF
TRBV7-9	.	TRBJ2-5	CASRQQGARETQYF
TRBV19	.	TRBJ1-5	CASKGEQGVGDQPQHF
TRBV7-9	.	TRBJ2-7	CASSLSLGGQYF
TRBV5-1	few	TRBJ2-7	CASSLTSGTYEQYF
TRBV11-2	.	TRBJ1-2	CASSRQGVGYTF
TRBV6-5	.	TRBJ1-1	CASRISTGNTEAFF
TRBV19	once	TRBJ1-1	CASSNWEDTEAFF
TRBV4-3	.	TRBJ2-6	CASSLSSGANVLTF
TRBV24-1	.	TRBJ2-5	CATSDLTGREGLETQYF
TRBV9	.	TRBJ2-4	CASSDLQGYIQYF
TRBV19	once	TRBJ2-1	CAISPGTSGYEQFF
TRBV9	once	TRBJ2-2	CASRLREGDTGELFF
TRBV18	.	TRBJ2-2	CASSTDRVNTGELFF
TRBV2	.	TRBJ1-4	CASSEGRGIWGEKLFF
TRBV7-8	.	TRBJ1-2	CASSLAGTDYGYTF
TRBV7-2	.	TRBJ2-1	CASSLFPGREQFF
TRBV18	.	TRBJ2-1	CASSPPTSYGYNEQFF
TRBV30	.	TRBJ1-1	CAWSRDRRTEAFF
TRBV3-1/TRBV3-2	.	TRBJ2-7	CASSSFLKRLAGDHEQYF
TRBV27	.	TRBJ1-6	CASSTGHINSPLHF
TRBV30	.	TRBJ2-1	CACLDRLDTYNEQFF
TRBV15	.	TRBJ2-3	CATSRQTQPGANSGRSTDTQYF
TRBV12-3/TRBV12-4	.	TRBJ1-2	CASSSGYGYTF
TRBV10-3	.	TRBJ2-5	CAISEPSGRGAETQYF
TRBV7-9	.	TRBJ2-3	CASSLMDSGSIRTQYF
TRBV19	.	TRBJ1-1	CATLGRAGTEAFF
TRBV2	.	TRBJ2-7	CASKQASYEQYF
TRBV3-1/TRBV3-2	.	TRBJ2-1	CASSPWTSGRAPEQFF
TRBV5-1	once	TRBJ2-3	CASSPGTSGTASTDTQYF
TRBV5-1	.	TRBJ2-2	CASSSKQGSVTGELFF
TRBV6-6	.	TRBJ2-1	CASLMSGTSNEQFF
TRBV10-1	.	TRBJ1-5	CASSPNRNQPQHF
TRBV19	.	TRBJ2-1	CASNLAGAHEQFF
TRBV12-5	.	TRBJ1-5	CASGLDRYSNQPQHF
TRBV3-1/TRBV3-2	.	TRBJ1-5	CASSQDGGNQPQHF
TRBV5-1	.	TRBJ2-3	CASSLGLAGDDTQYF
TRBV10-2	.	TRBJ2-7	CASSDRGAGSSYEQYF
TRBV24-1	once	TRBJ2-7	CATSDTSATYEQYF
TRBV18	.	TRBJ1-4	CASSPRTGDEKLFF
TRBV25-1	.	TRBJ2-7	CASSALHEQYF
TRBV30	.	TRBJ1-3	CAWSIRSSGNTIYF
TRBV7-9	.	TRBJ2-1	CASSLRSTSGRMNEQFF
TRBV5-1	.	TRBJ2-2	CASSSGLAGGPGTGELFF